The 10 T cell receptor beta chains below come from one sample, sequenced in a study of CD8+ T cells in alopecia areata (dated by TCRdb to 2016 to 2019). Pooled mouse cutaneous lymph node cells were stained for CD4, CD8alpha, NKG2D, NKG2ACE and other markers, then sorted on a BD Influx. To prepare the library, the immunoSEQ multiplex PCR assay was applied. For TCR sequencing, RNA was extracted from every sample and reverse transcribed into cDNA to serve as template. This immuneACCESS table, as held by TCRdb, lists in-frame sequences with V and J called but not all clones. Of the missing ones, under half trace to an unresolved V gene in checked studies; the others have no known cause. The data for this sample show about 270,000 clones, each detected more than once. The top ten clones comprise 0.9% to 1.5% of the sample. Sequences were obtained from CD4+ T cells sorted from a lymph node. The receptors originated from a C3H/HeJ mouse with alopecia areata. This mouse strain carries MHC haplotype H2-k.

This clone has a handful of counts. Mouse gene names and germline throughout. Read coverage stops 4 residues before the CDR3 terminus; the germline J gene supplies the remainder. This chain joins TRBV1 and TRBJ2-5; 10 bases match TRBD1. This CDR3 comprises 16 residues. Per the germline V gene, CDR1 is NSQYPW and CDR2 is LRSPGD (reference sequence). Trimming took 3 bases from V and 2 from J; bases not matched to a gene: 5. The covered CDR3 bases are TGCACCTGCAGTGCGACCGGGACAGGGGTCCAAGAC. Its protein product is CTCSATGTGVQD. The CDR3 in its entirety is CTCSATGTGVQDTQYF. Complete variable domain (other parts from reference TRBV1 and TRBJ2-5): VTLLEQNPRWRLVPRGQAVNLRCILKNSQYPWMSWYQQDLQKQLQWLFTLRSPGDKEVKSLPGADYLATRVTDTELRLQVANMSQGRTLYCTCSATGTGVQDTQYFGPGTRLLVL.

With respect to this clone: The genes and germline here are from mouse. Read coverage stops 4 residues before the CDR3 terminus; the germline J gene supplies the remainder. The rearrangement uses TRBV13-1 and TRBJ2-3, with D perhaps matching TRBD1 (5 bases). The CDR3 totals 14 residues. Germline CDR1 NSHNY, CDR2 SYGAGN. Trimming cost V 2 bases and J 1 base, with 8 bases left between them. Incomplete CDR3 DNA: TGTGCCAGCAGTGACAGGGATGGTGCAGAA. It is translated as CASSDRDGAE. The full CDR3 is CASSDRDGAETLYF.

Regarding this clone: Any gene name here is a mouse gene name. The read stops 4 residues short of the end of the CDR3; the missing end is completed from the germline J gene. V is TRBV19 and J is TRBJ2-5; 9 positions match TRBD1. There are 13 residues in the CDR3. Germline-derived CDR1 and CDR2 are FNHDT and SITEND (reference sequence). CDR3 protein: CASRGTGPDTQYF. The sequenced part of the CDR3 DNA is TGTGCCAGCAGGGGGACAGGGCCAGAC.

This clone was counted a few times. Gene names follow the mouse nomenclature. Read coverage stops 4 residues before the CDR3 terminus; the germline J gene supplies the remainder. The gene calls are TRBV13-3 and TRBJ2-3; 14 nucleotides match TRBD2. CDR3 length: 16 amino acids. V was pared by 3 bases and J by 2 bases, with 2 bases of the junction left unmatched. Germline loops: CDR1 NNHDY, CDR2 SYVADS. This CDR3 reads CASSGDWGGFAETLYF. The DNA read from the CDR3 is TGTGCCAGCAGTGGGGACTGGGGGGGCTTTGCAGAA.

Only a few counts were recorded for this clone. Gene names and germline match the mouse. The read is 4 residues too short to cover the CDR3 end, so that end is filled in from the germline J gene. The sample has other DNA sequences that encode this CDR3 too. The genes are TRBV19 and TRBJ2-5; 8 positions match TRBD1. CDR1 is FNHDT, CDR2 SITEND, per germline (reference sequence). The V segment lost 2 bases and the J segment 2 bases; nucleotides outside the gene matches: 4. The CDR3 spans 15 residues. The covered CDR3 bases are TGTGCCAGCAGTATTTCGGACAGGGTCCAAGAC. Its protein product is CASSISDRVQD. The full CDR3 sequence reads CASSISDRVQDTQYF.

This clone was found a few times. Genes and germline come from the mouse. The CDR3 end falls 3 residues outside the read, so it is completed with the germline J gene. V usage is TRBV13-3 and J usage is TRBJ1-6, with TRBD1 matching 10 bases. TRBJ1-6 belongs to the ORF category, with a function that is uncertain. The CDR3 runs 16 residues. Germline loops: CDR1 NNHDY, CDR2 SYVADS. Trimming took 1 base from V and 7 from J; bases not matched to a gene: 5. Incomplete CDR3 DNA: TGTGCCAGCAGTGATTCGGGGACAGGGGACAATTCGCCC. This codes for CASSDSGTGDNSP. The whole CDR3 is CASSDSGTGDNSPLYF.

This clone was seen repeatedly, ten times or more. Genes and germline are mouse. The read finishes 4 residues shy of the CDR3 end, and the germline J gene is used to complete it. The sample has other DNA sequences that encode this CDR3 too. The V call is TRBV17, the J call TRBJ2-2, with TRBD1 matching over 7 bases. With V trimmed by 6 bases and J by 5 bases, 3 bases remained unmatched. Per the germline V gene, CDR1 is MNHDT and CDR2 is YYDKIL. The CDR3 runs to 13 residues. CDR3 in amino acids: CASSRQGTGQLYF. CDR3 DNA, as far as it was read: TGTGCTAGCAGCAGACAGGGTACCGGG.

This clone showed up many times. Gene names are the mouse ones. The read gets to within 4 residues of the CDR3 end, and the germline J gene fills in the rest. The gene calls are TRBV13-1 and TRBJ2-2; tentatively, D is TRBD1 (6 bases). This CDR3 has 12 residues. The ends were cut back, 10 bases at V and 3 bases at J, with 10 bases in the middle. CDR1 is NSHNY and CDR2 is SYGAGN in the germline V gene. The sequenced CDR3 bases are TGTGCCGTACAGGGTCACACCGGG. It translates to CAVQGHTG. The whole CDR3 protein reads CAVQGHTGQLYF.

This clone has just a few counts. Genes and germline are mouse. Coverage ceases 4 residues before the CDR3 finishes, and the germline J gene fills in the end. V gene TRBV19 combines with J gene TRBJ2-3; TRBD1 agrees at 9 bases. The CDR3 sequence is 15 residues long. Germline CDR1 reads FNHDT; CDR2 reads SITEND (reference sequence). Unmatched junction bases numbered 4, after V lost 3 bases and J lost 2 bases. CDR3: CASSNRDRDAETLYF. CDR3 DNA (partial): TGTGCCAGCAGTAACCGGGACAGGGATGCAGAA.

With respect to this clone: The gene symbols are mouse symbols. The observed sequence ends 3 residues before the CDR3 terminus, with the missing tail filled in from the germline J gene. The sample has other DNA sequences that encode this CDR3 too. The chain links TRBV1 to TRBJ1-6; 11 nucleotides match TRBD1. TRBJ1-6 is identified as an open reading frame with a role that is uncertain. The germline V gene has CDR1 NSQYPW and CDR2 LRSPGD (reference sequence). The CDR3 covers 17 residues. V trimming: 0 bases; J trimming: 4 bases; junction bases outside the gene matches: 2. CDR3 DNA (partial): TGCACCTGCAGTGCAGATGGGACAGGGGGTTATAATTCGCCC. Translating gives CTCSADGTGGYNSP. The full CDR3 is CTCSADGTGGYNSPLYF.